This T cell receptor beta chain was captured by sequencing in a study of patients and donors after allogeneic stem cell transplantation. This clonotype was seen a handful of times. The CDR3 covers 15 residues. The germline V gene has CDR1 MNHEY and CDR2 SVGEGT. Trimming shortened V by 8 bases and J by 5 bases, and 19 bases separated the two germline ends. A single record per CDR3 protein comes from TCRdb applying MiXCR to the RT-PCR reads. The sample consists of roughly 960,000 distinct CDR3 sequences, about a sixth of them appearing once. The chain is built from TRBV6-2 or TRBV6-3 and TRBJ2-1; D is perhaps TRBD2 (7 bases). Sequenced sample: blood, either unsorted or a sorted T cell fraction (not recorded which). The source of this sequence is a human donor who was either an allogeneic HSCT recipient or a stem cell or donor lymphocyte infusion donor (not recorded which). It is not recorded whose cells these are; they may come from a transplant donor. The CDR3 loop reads CASDGGRGPNNEQFF. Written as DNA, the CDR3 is TGTGCCAGCGACGGGGGGCGGGGGCCGAACAATGAGCAGTTCTTC.